This entry lists 12 T cell receptor beta chains sequenced from one sample in a study of cytomegalovirus exposure and HLA in healthy donors. The PCR had 60 Vbeta and 13 Jbeta primers. Here immunoSEQ multiplex PCR was the method, and the copy in TCRdb shows in-frame clones only, minus some. Of approximately 150,000 clones in the sample, around 85% were seen once. Sequenced input: PBMCs. Source of these receptors: a human donor in good health.

The chain's CDR3 is CASSPREANYGYTF. The CDR3 DNA reads TGTGCCAGCAGCCCGCGGGAAGCTAACTATGGCTACACCTTC. The chain recombines TRBV6-5 with TRBJ1-2, with unresolved D. V lost 6 bases to trimming and J lost 0 bases, with 11 bases between them. Looked up from germline, CDR1 is MNHEY and CDR2 is SVGAGI. There are 14 residues in the CDR3.

This clone was found a few times. This rearrangement joins TRBV28 to TRBJ2-5; TRBD2 aligns across 9 bases. Germline lookup yields CDR1 MDHEN and CDR2 SYDVKM. This CDR3 comprises 14 residues. J gave up 2 bases and V 6 bases, and 4 bases lay outside the gene matches. The CDR3 DNA reads as TGTGCCAGCAGCCCTACTAGCGGGCAAGAGACCCAGTACTTC. Translation: CASSPTSGQETQYF.

The chain links TRBV9 to TRBJ2-7; 9 bases line up with TRBD1. The CDR3 has 15 amino acids. The germline CDR1 and CDR2 sequences are SGDLS and YYNGEE. The V segment lost 3 bases and the J segment 6 bases; nucleotides outside the gene matches: 10. The DNA of the CDR3 is TGTGCCAGCAGCGCCCCCCGGACAGGGGATGGCGAGCAGTACTTC. It encodes CASSAPRTGDGEQYF.

The chain couples TRBV11-3 to TRBJ2-2, with 14 bases lining up with TRBD2. Losses at the gene ends were 3 bases for V and 3 bases for J; bases not matched to a gene: 3. This CDR3 is built from 17 residues. Germline loops: CDR1 SGHNT, CDR2 YENEEA. For the CDR3, the DNA is TGTGCCAGCAGCTTGGGACTAGCGGGGGAGGACACCGGGGAGCTGTTTTTT. The encoded protein is CASSLGLAGEDTGELFF.

This chain connects TRBV12-5 to TRBJ1-1; TRBD1 matches 7 bases. CDR1 LGHNT and CDR2 FRNRAP come from the germline V gene. This CDR3 has 14 residues. V shed 4 bases, J shed 1 base, and the junction held 3 bases outside the gene matches. This chain's CDR3 is CASGSRTGNTEAFF. CDR3 nucleotides: TGTGCTAGTGGTTCAAGGACAGGGAACACTGAAGCTTTCTTT.

The CDR3 nucleotides read TGTGCCAGCAGTACTGCCGGGGACTCCCACCGGGAGCTGTTTTTT. It encodes CASSTAGDSHRELFF. The chain recombines TRBV25-1 with TRBJ2-2; a possible D gene is TRBD2 (6 bases). V was cut by 5 bases and J by 9 bases, with 19 bases left in between. CDR3 size: 15 residues. The germline V gene has CDR1 MGHDK and CDR2 SYGVNS. The full variable domain, rest sourced from reference TRBV25-1 and TRBJ2-2, is EADIYQTPRYLVIGTGKKITLECSQTMGHDKMYWYQQDPGMELHLIHYSYGVNSTEKGDLSSESTVSRIRTEHFPLTLESARPSHTSQYLCASSTAGDSHRELFFGEGSRLTVL.

This clone was seen once. At the DNA level, this CDR3 is encoded by other sequences in the same sample as well. The rearrangement links TRBV4-1 to TRBJ1-1; D ambiguous. The V and J ends lost 1 base and 4 bases respectively, with 7 bases between them. CDR1 is MGHRA, CDR2 YSYEKL, per germline. This CDR3 comprises 13 residues. The chain's CDR3 is CASSQVEGTEAFF. The CDR3 coding sequence is TGCGCCAGCAGCCAAGTCGAGGGCACTGAAGCTTTCTTT.

The table lists this clone with a count of one. This rearrangement joins TRBV5-6 to TRBJ1-1; D perhaps matches TRBD1 (6 bases). The CDR3 runs 14 residues. V was cut by 2 bases and J by 3 bases, with 11 bases left in between. Germline CDR1 and CDR2: SGHDT and YYEEEE. The CDR3 reads CASSLGQSHTEAFF. The CDR3 DNA reads TGTGCCAGCAGCTTAGGACAGAGCCACACTGAAGCTTTCTTT.

The chain employs TRBV11-2 and TRBJ2-3, with TRBD2 matching 9 bases. Germline trimming cut 3 bases from V and 4 bases from J; bases unmatched to any gene: 8. CDR1 is SGHAT, CDR2 FQNNGV, per germline. The CDR3 spans 16 residues. The CDR3 spells CASSFSGRGGSDTQYF. Here the CDR3 DNA reads TGTGCCAGCAGCTTCAGCGGGCGGGGGGGTTCAGATACGCAGTATTTT.

This clone is a singleton in its sample. This chain uses TRBV5-1 with TRBJ1-2, with D perhaps matching TRBD1 (6 bases). The CDR3 extends over 14 amino acids. Germline CDR1 reads SGHRS; CDR2 reads YFSETQ. The V and J ends lost 0 bases and 8 bases respectively, with 14 bases between them. The CDR3, as DNA: TGCGCCAGCAGCTTGGAGGGACAAATAGGCGGCTACACCTTC. As protein: CASSLEGQIGGYTF. Together with reference TRBV5-1 and TRBJ1-2, the CDR3 gives the full variable domain: KAGVTQTPRYLIKTRGQQVTLSCSPISGHRSVSWYQQTPGQGLQFLFEYFSETQRNKGNFPGRFSGRQFSNSRSEMNVSTLELGDSALYLCASSLEGQIGGYTFGSGTRLTVV.

The chain carries TRBV28 and TRBJ1-5; D might be TRBD1 (5 bases). Germline V CDR1 and CDR2: MDHEN, SYDVKM. The CDR3 sequence is 15 residues long. Trimming left V 6 bases short and J 0 bases short, with 12 bases between. The CDR3 region is CASSLGGGSNQPQHF. The CDR3 bases are TGTGCCAGCAGCCTGGGGGGGGGTAGCAATCAGCCCCAGCATTTT.

The chain has TRBV19 and TRBJ2-4; a possible D gene is TRBD1 (5 bases). Per the germline V gene, CDR1 is LNHDA and CDR2 is SQIVND (reference sequence). Trimming removed 1 base at V and 0 bases at J, with 7 bases between. The CDR3 consists of 15 residues. The CDR3 reads CASSIVGVAKNIQYF. The CDR3 bases are TGTGCCAGTAGTATAGTAGGGGTAGCCAAAAACATTCAGTACTTC.